This record covers a single T cell receptor beta chain. Its target is unknown. The entirety of the isolated RNA underwent reverse transcription, so expressed TCRB transcripts were sequenced. It was found that naive, central memory and regulatory T cell samples averaged about 3.57 million reads. Sequencing used immunoSEQ multiplex PCR; TCRdb keeps in-frame clones, though not all of them. The table has fewer than 30,000 clones, roughly 66% seen once. The V gene end was trimmed by 5 bases and the J gene end by 3 bases; junction bases not matched to a gene: 6. The CDR3 consists of 15 residues. CDR1 is SGHTA and CDR2 is FQGNSA in the germline V gene. The data stem from a study of beta chain features in type 1 diabetes. The wider study: Over all samples combined, around 110 million sorted cells were examined.

Findings and limits, study-wide: Patients with Type 1 diabetes showed moderately but significantly shorter TCRB CDR3s in all four CD4+ subsets. In patients and controls equally, PCR might favor templates that are shorter.

Sample: Tregs from blood. The clonotype originates from a man younger than 35 with type 1 diabetes. This chain joins TRBV7-2 and TRBJ2-3; 9 bases line up with TRBD1. The DNA of the CDR3 is TGTGCCAGCAGCCGCGGAGGACAGGGGACAGATACGCAGTATTTT. The encoded protein is CASSRGGQGTDTQYF.